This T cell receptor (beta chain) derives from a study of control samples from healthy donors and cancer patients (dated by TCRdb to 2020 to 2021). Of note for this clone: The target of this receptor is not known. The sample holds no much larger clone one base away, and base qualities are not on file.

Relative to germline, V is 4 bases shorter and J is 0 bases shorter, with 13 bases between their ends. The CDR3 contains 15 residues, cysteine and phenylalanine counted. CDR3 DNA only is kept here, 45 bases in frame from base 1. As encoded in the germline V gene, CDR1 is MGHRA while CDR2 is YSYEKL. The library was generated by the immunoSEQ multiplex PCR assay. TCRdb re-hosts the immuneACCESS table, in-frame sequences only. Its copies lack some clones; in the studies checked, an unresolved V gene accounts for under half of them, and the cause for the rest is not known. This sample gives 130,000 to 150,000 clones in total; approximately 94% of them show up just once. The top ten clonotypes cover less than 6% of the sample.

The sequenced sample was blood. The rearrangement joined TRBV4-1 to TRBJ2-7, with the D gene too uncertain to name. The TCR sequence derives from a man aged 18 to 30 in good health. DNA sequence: TGCGCCAGCAGCCTGCGGTGGGTAACCTCCTACGAGCAGTACTTC. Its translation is CASSLRWVTSYEQYF.